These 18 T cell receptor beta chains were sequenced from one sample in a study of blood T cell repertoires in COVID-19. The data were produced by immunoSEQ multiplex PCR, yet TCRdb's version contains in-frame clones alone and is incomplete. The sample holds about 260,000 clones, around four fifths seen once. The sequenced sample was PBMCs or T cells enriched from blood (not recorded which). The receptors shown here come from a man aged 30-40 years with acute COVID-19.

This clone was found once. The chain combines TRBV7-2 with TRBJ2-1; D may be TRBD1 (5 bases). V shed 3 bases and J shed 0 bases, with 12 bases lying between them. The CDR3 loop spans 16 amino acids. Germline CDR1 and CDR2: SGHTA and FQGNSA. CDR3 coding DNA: TGTGCCAGCAGCTTTACAGGTTTAAGCTCCTACAATGAGCAGTTCTTC. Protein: CASSFTGLSSYNEQFF.

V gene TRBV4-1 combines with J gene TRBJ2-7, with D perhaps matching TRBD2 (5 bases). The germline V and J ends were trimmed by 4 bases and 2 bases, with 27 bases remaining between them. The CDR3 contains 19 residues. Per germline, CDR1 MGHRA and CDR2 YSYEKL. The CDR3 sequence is CASSPAAAVRGRQTYEQYV. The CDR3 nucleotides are TGCGCCAGCAGCCCGGCCGCAGCGGTGAGAGGCCGGCAGACCTACGAGCAGTACGTC.

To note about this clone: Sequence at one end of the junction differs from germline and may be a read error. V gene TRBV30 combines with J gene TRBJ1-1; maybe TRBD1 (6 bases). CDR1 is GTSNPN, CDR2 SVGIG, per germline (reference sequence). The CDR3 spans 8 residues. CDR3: CACYPTGF. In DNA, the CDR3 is TGTGCCTGTTATCCGACAGGCTTT.

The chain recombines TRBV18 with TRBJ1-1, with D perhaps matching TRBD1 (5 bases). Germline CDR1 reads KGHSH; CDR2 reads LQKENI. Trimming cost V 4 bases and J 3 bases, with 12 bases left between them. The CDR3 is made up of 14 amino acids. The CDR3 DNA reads TGTGCCAGCTCACGGGCCTCCAGGGACACTGAAGCTTTCTTT. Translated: CASSRASRDTEAFF.

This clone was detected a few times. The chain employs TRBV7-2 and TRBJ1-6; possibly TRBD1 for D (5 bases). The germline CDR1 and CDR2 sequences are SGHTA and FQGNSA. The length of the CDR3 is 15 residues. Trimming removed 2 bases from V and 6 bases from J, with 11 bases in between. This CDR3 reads CASSLSETVNSPLHF. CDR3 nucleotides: TGTGCCAGCAGCTTATCCGAGACAGTTAATTCACCCCTCCACTTT.

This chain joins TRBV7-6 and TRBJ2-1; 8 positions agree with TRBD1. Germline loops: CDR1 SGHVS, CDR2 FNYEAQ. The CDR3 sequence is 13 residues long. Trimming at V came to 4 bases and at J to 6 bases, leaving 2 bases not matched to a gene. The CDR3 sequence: CASSSTGGNEQFF. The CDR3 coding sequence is TGTGCCAGCAGCTCAACAGGGGGCAATGAGCAGTTCTTC.

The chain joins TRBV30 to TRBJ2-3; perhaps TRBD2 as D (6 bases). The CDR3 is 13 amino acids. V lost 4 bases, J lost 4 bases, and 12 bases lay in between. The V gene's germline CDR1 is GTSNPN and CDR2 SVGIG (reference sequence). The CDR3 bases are TGTGCCTGGACCCCGGGAGCGGCAGATACGCAGTATTTT. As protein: CAWTPGAADTQYF.

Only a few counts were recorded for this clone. The CDR3 DNA reads as TGCAGTGCTAGTGGACAGCGAGTGAACACTGAAGCTTTCTTT. It yields the protein CSASGQRVNTEAFF. The chain recombines TRBV20-1 with TRBJ1-1; D may be TRBD1 (6 bases). The CDR3 has 14 residues. Trimming stripped 3 bases from V and 0 bases from J, with 11 bases between. Germline CDR1 reads DFQATT; CDR2 reads SNEGSKA (reference sequence).

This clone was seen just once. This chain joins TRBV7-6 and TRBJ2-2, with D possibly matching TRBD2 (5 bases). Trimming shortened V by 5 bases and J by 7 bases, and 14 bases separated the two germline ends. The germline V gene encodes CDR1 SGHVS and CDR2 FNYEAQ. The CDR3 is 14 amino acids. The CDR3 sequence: CASSGELAFGELFF. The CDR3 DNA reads TGTGCCAGCAGCGGGGAGCTAGCTTTCGGGGAGCTGTTTTTT.

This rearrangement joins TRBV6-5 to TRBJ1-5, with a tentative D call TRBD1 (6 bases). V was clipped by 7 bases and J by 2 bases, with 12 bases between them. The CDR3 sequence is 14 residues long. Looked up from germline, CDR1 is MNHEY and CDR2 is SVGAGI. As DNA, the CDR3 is TGTGCCAGCAAACAGTCAGGGGGCAATCAGCCCCAGCATTTT. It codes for CASKQSGGNQPQHF.

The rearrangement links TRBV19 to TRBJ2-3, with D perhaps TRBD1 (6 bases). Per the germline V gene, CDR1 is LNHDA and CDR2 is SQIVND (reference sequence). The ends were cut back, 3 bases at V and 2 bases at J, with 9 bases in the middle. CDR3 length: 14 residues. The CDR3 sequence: CASSIWGLTDTQYF. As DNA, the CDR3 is TGTGCCAGTAGTATCTGGGGGCTCACAGATACGCAGTATTTT.

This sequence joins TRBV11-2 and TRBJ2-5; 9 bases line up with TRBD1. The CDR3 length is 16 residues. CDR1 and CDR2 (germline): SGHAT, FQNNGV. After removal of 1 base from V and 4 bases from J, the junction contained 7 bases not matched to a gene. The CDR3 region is CASSLGGQGVGETQYF. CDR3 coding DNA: TGTGCCAGCAGCTTAGGGGGACAGGGAGTTGGAGAGACCCAGTACTTC.

The CDR3 coding sequence is TGTGCCAGCAGCTTAGCCGGGACAGGTCCCTACGAGCAGTACGTC. Translation gives CASSLAGTGPYEQYV. The chain recombines TRBV7-9 with TRBJ2-7, with 8 nucleotides matching TRBD1. The germline V gene has CDR1 SEHNR and CDR2 FQNEAQ (reference sequence). Losses at the gene ends were 0 bases for V and 2 bases for J; bases not matched to a gene: 3. This CDR3 spans 15 amino acids.

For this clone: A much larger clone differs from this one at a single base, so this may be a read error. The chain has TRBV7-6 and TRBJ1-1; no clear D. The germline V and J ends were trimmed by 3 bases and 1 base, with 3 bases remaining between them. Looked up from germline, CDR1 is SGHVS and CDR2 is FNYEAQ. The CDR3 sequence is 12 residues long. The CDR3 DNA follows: TGTGCCAGCAGCTTCGGGAACACTGAAGCTTTCTTT. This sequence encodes CASSFGNTEAFF.

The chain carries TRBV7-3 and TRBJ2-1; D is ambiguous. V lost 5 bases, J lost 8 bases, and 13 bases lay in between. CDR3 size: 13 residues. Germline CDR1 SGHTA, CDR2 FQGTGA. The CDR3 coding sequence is TGTGCCAGCAGCCCAATCGGGTCGGATGAGCAGTTCTTC. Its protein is CASSPIGSDEQFF.

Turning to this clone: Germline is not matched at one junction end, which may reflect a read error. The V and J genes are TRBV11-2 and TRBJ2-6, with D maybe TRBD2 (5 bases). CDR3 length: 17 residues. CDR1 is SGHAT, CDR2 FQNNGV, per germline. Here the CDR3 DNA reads TGTGCCAGCAGCTTCAACTCGGGCAGGACTGGAGCCAACGTCCTGACTTTC. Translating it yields CASSFNSGRTGANVLTF. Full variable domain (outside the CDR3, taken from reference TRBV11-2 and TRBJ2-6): EAGVAQSPRYKIIEKRQSVAFWCNPISGHATLYWYQQILGQGPKLLIQFQNNGVVDDSQLPKDRFSAERLKGVDSTLKIQPAKLEDSAVYLCASSFNSGRTGANVLTFGAGSRLTVL.

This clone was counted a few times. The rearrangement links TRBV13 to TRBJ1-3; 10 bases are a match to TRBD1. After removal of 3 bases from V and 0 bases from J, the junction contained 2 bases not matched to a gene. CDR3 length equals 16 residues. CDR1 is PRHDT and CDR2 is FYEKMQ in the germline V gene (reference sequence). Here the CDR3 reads CASSFGQGGSGNTIYF. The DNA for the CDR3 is TGTGCCAGCAGCTTCGGACAGGGGGGCTCTGGAAACACCATATATTTT.

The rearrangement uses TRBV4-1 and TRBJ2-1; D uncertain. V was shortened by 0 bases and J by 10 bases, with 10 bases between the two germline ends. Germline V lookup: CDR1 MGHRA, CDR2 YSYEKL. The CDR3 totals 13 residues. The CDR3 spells CASSQDHSREQFF. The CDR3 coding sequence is TGCGCCAGCAGCCAAGACCACAGCCGAGAGCAGTTCTTC.